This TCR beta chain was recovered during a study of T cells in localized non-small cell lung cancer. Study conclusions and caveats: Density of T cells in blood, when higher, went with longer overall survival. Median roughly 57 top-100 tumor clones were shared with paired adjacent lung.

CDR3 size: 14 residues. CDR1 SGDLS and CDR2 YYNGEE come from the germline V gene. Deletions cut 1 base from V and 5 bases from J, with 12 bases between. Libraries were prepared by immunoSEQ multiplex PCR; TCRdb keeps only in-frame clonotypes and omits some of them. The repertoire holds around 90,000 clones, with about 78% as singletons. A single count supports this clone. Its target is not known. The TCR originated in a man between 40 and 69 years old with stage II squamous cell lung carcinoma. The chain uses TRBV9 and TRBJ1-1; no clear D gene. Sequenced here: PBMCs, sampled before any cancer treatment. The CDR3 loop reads CASSVTSRGTEAFF. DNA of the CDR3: TGTGCCAGCAGCGTAACCTCCCGAGGAACTGAAGCTTTCTTT.